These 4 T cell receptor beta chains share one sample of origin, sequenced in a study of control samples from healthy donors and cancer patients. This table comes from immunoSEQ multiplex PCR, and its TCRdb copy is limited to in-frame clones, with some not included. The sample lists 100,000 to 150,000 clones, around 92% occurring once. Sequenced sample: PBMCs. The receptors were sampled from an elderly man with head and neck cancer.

The CDR3 DNA reads TGTGCCAGTCTCCCCCCCCCGGGACAGGTCCCTCCGGGAAACACCATATATTTT. This translates into CASLPPPGQVPPGNTIYF. The rearrangement uses TRBV19 and TRBJ1-3; 8 bases are a match to TRBD1. The CDR3 is 18 amino acids. Germline loops: CDR1 LNHDA, CDR2 SQIVND (reference sequence). V lost 8 bases to trimming and J lost 4 bases; unmatched junction nucleotides: 19.

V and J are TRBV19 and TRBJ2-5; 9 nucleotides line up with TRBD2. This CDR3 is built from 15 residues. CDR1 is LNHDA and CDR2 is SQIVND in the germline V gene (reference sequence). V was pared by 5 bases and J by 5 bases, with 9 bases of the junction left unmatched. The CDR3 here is CASSLELAGWETQYF. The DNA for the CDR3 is TGTGCCAGTAGTTTGGAGCTAGCGGGATGGGAGACCCAGTACTTC.

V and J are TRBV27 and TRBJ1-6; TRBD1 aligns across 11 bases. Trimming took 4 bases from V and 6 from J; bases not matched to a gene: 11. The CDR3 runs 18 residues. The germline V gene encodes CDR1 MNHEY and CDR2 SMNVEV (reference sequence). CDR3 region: CASSSADRGRFGNSPLHF. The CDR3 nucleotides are TGTGCCAGCAGTTCCGCGGACAGGGGGCGCTTCGGTAATTCACCCCTCCACTTT.

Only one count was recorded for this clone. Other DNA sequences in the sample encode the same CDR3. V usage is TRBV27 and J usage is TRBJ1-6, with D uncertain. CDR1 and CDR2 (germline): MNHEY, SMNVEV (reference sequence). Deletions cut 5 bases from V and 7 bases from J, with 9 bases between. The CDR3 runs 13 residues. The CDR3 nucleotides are TGTGCCAGCAGTCTTTCTGGGAATTCACCCCTCCACTTT. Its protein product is CASSLSGNSPLHF.